These 19 T cell receptor beta chains share one sample of origin, sequenced in a study of regulatory T cells in long-lasting Graves disease. CDR3 regions were amplified by Arm-PCR using iRepertoire HTBI primers to build TCR beta libraries. TCRdb independently ran MiXCR on the multiplex PCR reads; one entry per CDR3 protein. The data show 420,000 or so distinct CDR3 sequences, about 16% seen once. The sample's time point: newly diagnosed GD, antithyroid drugs for less than 3 months. RNA isolated from PBMCs was used to make the TCR library. These records were also assigned to another study, of T cells in Graves' hyperthyroidism and ophthalmopathy.

The material sequenced was peripheral blood mononuclear cells (PBMCs), taken at new diagnosis, from a patient treated with antithyroid drugs. The receptors here all came from a young woman with Graves disease.

This clonotype was counted at least ten times. The rearrangement links TRBV28 to TRBJ2-1; 7 bases fit TRBD1. With V trimmed by 2 bases and J by 15 bases, 7 bases remained unmatched. CDR1 and CDR2 (germline): MDHEN, SYDVKM. CDR3 length: 12 residues. In nucleotides, the CDR3 is TGTGCCAGCAGTTTAGACAGGGCGCTCCTGTTCTTC. It encodes CASSLDRALLFF.

This clonotype was counted at least ten times. The genes are TRBV28 and TRBJ2-1; D is unclear. The germline V and J ends were trimmed by 6 bases and 1 base, with 7 bases remaining between them. The CDR3 runs 13 residues. Germline CDR1 is MDHEN and CDR2 is SYDVKM. CDR3 bases: TGTGCCAGCAGGGGTAGATCCTACAATGAGCAGTTCTTC. Amino acids: CASRGRSYNEQFF.

The genes are TRBV29-1 and TRBJ2-7, with D perhaps matching TRBD1 or TRBD2 (5 bases each). This CDR3 spans 12 amino acids. Germline V CDR1 and CDR2: SQVTM, ANQGSEA. Trimming removed 4 bases from V and 1 base from J, with 8 bases in between. CDR3: CSVAGQSYEQYF. CDR3 nucleotides: TGCAGCGTTGCGGGGCAGTCCTACGAGCAGTACTTC.

At least ten counts were recorded for this clonotype. The chain recombines TRBV7-8 with TRBJ1-5, with 7 bases identical to TRBD1. This CDR3 is 18 amino acids long. The germline gives CDR1 SGHVS, CDR2 FQNEAQ. J was trimmed by 5 bases and V by 5 bases; bases with no gene match: 18. The DNA for the CDR3 is TGTGCCAGCAGCCGTACCAAACTATTTCGGGACAGAGATCAGCCCCAGCATTTT. This translates into CASSRTKLFRDRDQPQHF. The variable domain in full, with the rest retrieved from reference TRBV7-8 and TRBJ1-5, is GAGVSQSPRYKVAKRGQDVALRCDPISGHVSLFWYQQALGQGPEFLTYFQNEAQLDKSGLPSDRFFAERPEGSVSTLKIQRTQQEDSAVYLCASSRTKLFRDRDQPQHFGDGTRLSIL.

The rearrangement links TRBV6-1 to TRBJ1-4; D unclear. Between the trimmed V and J ends, which lost 7 bases and 6 bases, there was a span of 12 bases. Germline V gene sequence: CDR1 MNHNS, CDR2 SASEGT. The CDR3 covers 13 residues. The CDR3 bases are TGTGCCAGCACGAGACCCGGGGATGAAAAACTGTTTTTT. Translation: CASTRPGDEKLFF.

This clonotype has a count of ten or more. The chain couples TRBV7-2 to TRBJ2-7; 7 nucleotides line up with TRBD1. The trim removed 5 bases at V and 1 base at J, leaving 5 bases unmatched. The length of the CDR3 is 14 residues. Looked up from germline, CDR1 is SGHTA and CDR2 is FQGNSA. CDR3 DNA: TGTGCCAGCAGCCGGACAGGTTTATCCTACGAGCAGTACTTC. Amino acid sequence: CASSRTGLSYEQYF.

Details on this clonotype: One base away lies a much larger clone, so this may be a sequencing read error. The final CDR3 position lacks the conserved phenylalanine or tryptophan, pointing to a likely read error. This sequence joins TRBV2 and TRBJ2-7; D perhaps matches TRBD2 (7 bases). Germline V lookup: CDR1 SNHLY, CDR2 FYNNEI. The CDR3 loop spans 14 amino acids. V gave up 5 bases and J gave up 5 bases, with 16 bases separating them. CDR3 in amino acids: CASSPKRDINEQYL. CDR3 coding DNA: TGTGCCAGCAGTCCGAAGCGGGACATTAACGAGCAGTACCTC.

As concerns this clonotype: A read error may be the cause here, since a much bigger clone is one base away. J is TRBJ2-2 and V is TRBV7-9; 13 nucleotides agree with TRBD2. CDR1 is SEHNR, CDR2 FQNEAQ, per germline (reference sequence). CDR3 length: 16 amino acids. With 3 bases clipped from V and 7 bases from J, the junction kept 5 bases outside the gene matches. In DNA, the CDR3 is TGTGCCAGCAGCTTTACTAGCGGGAGGGCCGTCGGGGAGCTGTTTTTT. It specifies CASSFTSGRAVGELFF.

This sequence joins TRBV19 and TRBJ2-2; no reliable D call. The germline gives CDR1 LNHDA, CDR2 SQIVND (reference sequence). The CDR3 is 14 amino acids. Between the trimmed V and J ends, which lost 3 bases and 1 base, there was a span of 6 bases. CDR3 bases: TGTGCCAGTAGTATGGGTGTGAACACCGGGGAGCTGTTTTTT. Amino acids: CASSMGVNTGELFF.

Comment on this clonotype: A much larger clone is a single base away; this may be a read error. This chain joins TRBV28 and TRBJ2-1; D possibly matches TRBD1 or TRBD2 (6 bases each). CDR3 length equals 14 residues. Trimming removed 8 bases at V and 6 bases at J, with 17 bases between. Looked up from germline, CDR1 is MDHEN and CDR2 is SYDVKM. CDR3 DNA: TGTGCCAGCCGAACCGGGGGCGATCCCAATGAGCAGTTCTTC. It is translated as CASRTGGDPNEQFF.

This clonotype appeared many times. The chain has TRBV11-1 and TRBJ2-5, with TRBD1 matching over 7 bases. CDR1 is SGHAT, CDR2 FQDESV, per germline (reference sequence). Trimming removed 1 base from V and 5 bases from J; junction bases left unmatched: 7. The CDR3 sequence is 15 residues long. CDR3 residues: CASSLGYRGLETQYF. The CDR3 coding sequence is TGTGCCAGCAGCTTAGGGTACAGGGGTTTGGAGACCCAGTACTTC.

This clonotype was counted a single time. The chain links TRBV9 to TRBJ1-2, with D unresolved. Germline loops: CDR1 SGDLS, CDR2 YYNGEE. This CDR3 has 16 residues. Trimming cost V 5 bases and J 1 base, with 18 bases left between them. In DNA, the CDR3 is TGTGCCAGCAGTAAAAGGAGTGGGCAGGTTAACTATGGCTACACCTTC. Translating gives CASSKRSGQVNYGYTF.

This clonotype was detected many times. The gene calls are TRBV7-9 and TRBJ2-1; D gene unclear. The CDR3 has 16 amino acids. Trimming left V 2 bases short and J 8 bases short, with 19 bases between. Germline lookup yields CDR1 SEHNR and CDR2 FQNEAQ (reference sequence). This chain's CDR3 is CASSLTPSTGFHEQFF. The CDR3 region has the DNA TGTGCCAGCAGCTTAACCCCTAGTACTGGTTTCCATGAGCAGTTCTTC.

The chain recombines TRBV14 with TRBJ2-3, with TRBD2 matching over 12 bases. The CDR3 totals 16 residues. CDR1 is SGHDN and CDR2 is FVKESK in the germline V gene. V lost 4 bases, J lost 4 bases, and 6 bases stayed unmatched. CDR3 sequence: CASSPGTSGWPDTQYF. Written as DNA, the CDR3 is TGTGCCAGCAGCCCCGGGACTAGCGGGTGGCCAGATACGCAGTATTTT. Looking up the rest from reference TRBV14 and TRBJ2-3 gives the full variable domain: EAGVTQFPSHSVIEKGQTVTLRCDPISGHDNLYWYRRVMGKEIKFLLHFVKESKQDESGMPNNRFLAERTGGTYSTLKVQPAELEDSGVYFCASSPGTSGWPDTQYFGPGTRLTVL.

This clonotype has ten or more counts. The V and J genes are TRBV18 and TRBJ2-7; a possible D gene is TRBD1 (5 bases). Trimming shortened V by 2 bases and J by 3 bases, and 11 bases separated the two germline ends. Germline V gives CDR1 KGHSH, CDR2 LQKENI. This CDR3 is 14 amino acids long. CDR3 protein: CASSPSVRVYEQYF. CDR3 nucleotide sequence: TGTGCCAGCTCACCATCAGTCAGGGTCTACGAGCAGTACTTC.

This chain connects TRBV7-9 to TRBJ2-2; no clear D. The CDR3 is 15 residues long. Trimming took off 1 base at V and 6 bases at J, with 12 bases between the two ends. The germline V gene has CDR1 SEHNR and CDR2 FQNEAQ (reference sequence). The CDR3 loop reads CASSLEARGAGELFF. CDR3 bases: TGTGCCAGCAGCTTAGAGGCCCGAGGCGCCGGGGAGCTGTTTTTT.

This clonotype was detected ten times or more. CDR3 amino acids: CASSEARTSGRAYNEQFF. Written as DNA, the CDR3 is TGTGCCAGCAGTGAAGCCAGGACTAGCGGGAGGGCCTACAATGAGCAGTTCTTC. The V gene is TRBV6-2 or TRBV6-3, the J gene TRBJ2-1; 15 bases match TRBD2. This CDR3 region has 18 residues. The junction had 7 bases not matched to a gene; V was cut back by 5 bases and J by 2 bases. Per the germline V gene, CDR1 is MNHEY and CDR2 is SVGEGT.

The genes are TRBV19 and TRBJ2-5, with D possibly matching TRBD2 (6 bases). The CDR3 totals 14 residues. The V gene lost 1 base and the J gene lost 5 bases, with 11 bases spanning the gap. From germline, CDR1 is LNHDA and CDR2 SQIVND (reference sequence). CDR3 sequence (DNA): TGTGCCAGTAGTATAGCGGGAGTCTACGAGACCCAGTACTTC. It translates to CASSIAGVYETQYF.

This clonotype was picked up many times. The chain employs TRBV5-1 and TRBJ2-7; 10 nucleotides align to TRBD2. V was pared by 0 bases and J by 9 bases, with 12 bases of the junction left unmatched. The CDR3 spans 16 residues. CDR1 is SGHRS and CDR2 is YFSETQ in the germline V gene. CDR3 DNA: TGCGCCAGCAGCTTGGGTTGGAGGACTAGCGGTGAAAGGCAGTACTTC. Encoded protein: CASSLGWRTSGERQYF.